The T cell receptor (beta chain) under discussion was sequenced for a study of beta chain features in type 1 diabetes. The study's findings and limits: PCR could preferentially amplify shorter templates, alike in patients and controls. Relative to healthy donors, patients appeared to have naive, central memory and Treg TCRB repertoires that were more similar. People with Type 1 diabetes carried modestly yet significantly shorter TCRB CDR3s in all four CD4+ subsets.

Naive, central memory, regulatory and stem cell-like memory cells within the CD4+ compartment were sorted using CD45RO/CCR7/CD25/CD127/CD95/CD27. Reverse transcription of all isolated RNA meant that expressed TCRB transcripts were sequenced. Sequencing was performed with immunoSEQ multiplex PCR; in TCRdb, only in-frame clones are kept and a portion is missing. The profile shows 600,000 or so clones, approximately 13% of them singletons. Trimming pared 7 bases from V and 1 base from J, leaving 8 bases between. This CDR3 has 12 amino acids. Germline CDR1 SNHLY, CDR2 FYNNEI. This clone was seen a few times. The antigen remains unidentified.

The sequencing sample was made of naive CD4+ T cells from blood. This TCR was sampled from a man aged 25 to 45 with type 1 diabetes. The chain combines TRBV2 with TRBJ2-7; no firm D call. The CDR3 DNA sequence: TGTGCCAGCACGAACAGATCCTACGAGCAGTACTTC. Protein: CASTNRSYEQYF.